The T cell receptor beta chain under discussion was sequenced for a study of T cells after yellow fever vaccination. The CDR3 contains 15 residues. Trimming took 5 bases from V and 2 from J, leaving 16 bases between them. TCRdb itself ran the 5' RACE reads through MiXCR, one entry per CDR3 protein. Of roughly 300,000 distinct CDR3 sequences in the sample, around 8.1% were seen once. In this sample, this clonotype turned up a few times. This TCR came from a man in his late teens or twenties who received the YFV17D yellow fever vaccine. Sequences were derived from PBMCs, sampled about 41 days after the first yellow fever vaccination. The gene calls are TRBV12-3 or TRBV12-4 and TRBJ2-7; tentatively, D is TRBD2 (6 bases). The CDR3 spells CASSHAWGEAYEQYF. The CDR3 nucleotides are TGTGCCAGCAGTCACGCATGGGGGGAAGCCTACGAGCAGTACTTC.